This T cell receptor beta chain came from a study of blood T cells in healthy people across ages. In its sample, this clonotype was seen a few times. The second PCR ran roughly 6 to 11 cycles with a sample-barcoded 5' primer and J-beta primers. Using its own MiXCR run on the 5' RACE reads, TCRdb lists one record per CDR3 protein. The data contain over a million distinct CDR3 sequences, around 40% of them singletons. CDR3 length: 13 amino acids. Specimen: blood. The sequence derives from a woman between 18 and 29 years old in good health. The chain recombines TRBV21-1 with TRBJ2-7; no DNA check was done on the table's D call, TRBD2. TRBV21-1 constitutes a pseudogene. The CDR3 spells CARRASGSYEQYF. In DNA form, the CDR3 reads TGTGCCCGGAGGGCTAGCGGGAGTTACGAGCAGTACTTC.